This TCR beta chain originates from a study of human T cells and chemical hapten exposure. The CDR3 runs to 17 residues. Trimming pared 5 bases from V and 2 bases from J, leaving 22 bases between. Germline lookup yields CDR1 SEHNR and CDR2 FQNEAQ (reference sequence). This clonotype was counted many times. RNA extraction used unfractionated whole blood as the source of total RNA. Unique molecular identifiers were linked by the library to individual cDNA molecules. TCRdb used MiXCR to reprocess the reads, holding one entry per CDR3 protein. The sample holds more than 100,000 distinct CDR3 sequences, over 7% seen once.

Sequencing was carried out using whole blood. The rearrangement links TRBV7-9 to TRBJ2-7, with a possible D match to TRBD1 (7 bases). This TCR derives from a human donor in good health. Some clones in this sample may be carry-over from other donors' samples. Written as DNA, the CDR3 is TGTGCCAGCAGCGATGGGCAGACAGGGAGGAGGGCCTACGAGCAGTACTTC. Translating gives CASSDGQTGRRAYEQYF.